This record covers a single TCR beta chain. Its antigen is unidentified. It was second doses at about 4 or about 12 weeks that were pooled. This record belongs to a study of T cell responses to AZD1222 COVID-19 vaccine. Whole-study findings and limits: Repertoire sampling was restricted to post-peak T cell response timepoints. The span of vaccine-associated CD4 TCRs extended across spike, with dominance at 160-218 and 743-854. The donor cohort was predominantly white British with a female majority, and clonal diversity may have been underestimated.

TCRdb's table, derived via immunoSEQ multiplex PCR, lists solely in-frame clones and lacks some. The sample holds some 150,000 clones, 92% seen once. This sequence originates from an adult who received the AZD1222 COVID-19 vaccine. The sequences come from peripheral blood, collected 28 days after the second AZD1222 dose.

The CDR3 protein is CASSVDGYTEAFF. The CDR3 DNA reads TGTGCCAGCAGTGTGGACGGATACACTGAAGCTTTCTTT. The chain is built from TRBV2 and TRBJ1-1; D is uncertain. Trimming removed 4 bases at V and 3 bases at J, with 9 bases between. The CDR3 loop spans 13 amino acids. The germline V gene encodes CDR1 SNHLY and CDR2 FYNNEI.